These T cell receptor beta chains were read from a single sample in a study of T cells in narcolepsy. The protocol was immunoSEQ multiplex PCR, while the TCRdb copy is restricted to in-frame clones and leaves out a portion. The data hold about 27,000 clones, with approximately 89% observed a single time. The source material was CD45RA- memory CD4+ T cells from PBMCs. The receptors come from a human donor with narcolepsy. Each CDR3 is given with its conserved first and last residue. D genes are given only for firm matches. The listing skips clone size in some rows; elsewhere it reads once, few, many or a size class.

clone_size j_call d_call v_call cdr3_aa cdr3_nt
NA TRBJ2-3 TRBD2 TRBV15 CATSWLAGLGADTQYF TGTGCCACCAGCTGGTTAGCGGGGTTGGGCGCAGATACGCAGTATTTT
NA TRBJ1-2 NA TRBV5-1 CASSLDGGMGGYTF TGCGCCAGCAGCTTGGATGGAGGGATGGGGGGCTACACCTTC
NA TRBJ1-2 NA TRBV11-2 CASSLAGVPFGGYTF TGTGCCAGCAGCTTAGCCGGGGTCCCGTTTGGGGGCTACACCTTC
few TRBJ1-6 TRBD1 TRBV19 CASSLRTGFSYNSPLHF TGTGCCAGTAGTCTACGGACAGGGTTCTCCTATAATTCACCCCTCCACTTT
NA TRBJ1-2 NA TRBV6-5 CASSPSTGNYGYTF TGTGCCAGCAGTCCATCGACTGGTAACTATGGCTACACCTTC
once TRBJ1-2 NA TRBV27 CASSPTGNYYGYTF TGTGCCAGCAGTCCGACAGGAAACTACTATGGCTACACCTTC
NA TRBJ1-3 NA TRBV28 CASSSPGSSGNTIYF TGTGCCAGCAGTTCCCCGGGGAGCTCTGGAAACACCATATATTTT
NA TRBJ2-2 TRBD1 TRBV10-3 CAIRPGQGRGNTGELFF TGTGCCATCAGACCGGGACAGGGGAGGGGGAACACCGGGGAGCTGTTTTTT
NA TRBJ1-1 NA TRBV6-1 CASKGGGLNTEAFF TGTGCCAGCAAAGGGGGGGGCTTGAACACTGAAGCTTTCTTT
NA TRBJ1-2 NA TRBV27 CASSSTTRYGYTF TGTGCCAGCAGTTCGACAACTAGGTATGGCTACACCTTC
NA TRBJ2-1 NA TRBV5-1 CASSLEGPEQFF TGCGCCAGCAGCTTGGAAGGGCCGGAGCAGTTCTTC
NA TRBJ2-3 NA TRBV27 CASSLYSSNTDTQYF TGTGCCAGCAGTTTATATTCTAGCAACACAGATACGCAGTATTTT
NA TRBJ1-3 NA TRBV23-1 CASSQSGIAPGNTIYF TGCGCCAGCAGTCAATCCGGCATAGCGCCTGGAAACACCATATATTTT
NA TRBJ1-2 TRBD1 TRBV19 CASSAAPGQGASGGYTF TGTGCCAGTAGTGCAGCCCCGGGACAGGGGGCGTCTGGCGGCTACACCTTC
NA TRBJ2-3 TRBD2 TRBV15 CATSGRLAGPTDTQYF TGTGCCACCAGCGGAAGACTAGCGGGGCCCACAGATACGCAGTATTTT
NA TRBJ1-1 NA TRBV5-1 CASSRSGFEQDMNTEAFF TGCGCCAGCAGCCGATCTGGGTTTGAACAGGACATGAACACTGAAGCTTTCTTT
NA TRBJ1-1 NA TRBV5-1 CASSLGPQGNTEAFF TGCGCCAGCAGCTTGGGTCCTCAGGGGAACACTGAAGCTTTCTTT
once TRBJ1-4 TRBD1 TRBV6-5 CASRRTGWGEKLFF TGTGCCAGCAGGAGGACAGGGTGGGGTGAAAAACTGTTTTTT
NA TRBJ2-1 TRBD2 TRBV4-1 CASSQAPGTSGSNEQFF TGCGCCAGCAGCCAAGCCCCCGGGACTAGTGGGTCCAATGAGCAGTTCTTC
once TRBJ1-2 NA TRBV29-1 CSVWDQNDYGYTF TGCAGCGTTTGGGACCAAAACGACTATGGCTACACCTTC
few TRBJ1-4 TRBD1 TRBV19 CASSLTGANEKLFF TGTGCCAGTAGTCTTACAGGGGCTAATGAAAAACTGTTTTTT
once TRBJ1-3 TRBD1 TRBV27 CASSLHPPLPGAGGTVGNTIYF TGTGCCAGCAGTTTACACCCCCCCCTACCGGGGGCAGGGGGCACCGTTGGAAACACCATATATTTT
NA TRBJ2-2 NA TRBV21-1 CASSNGTTNTGELFF TGTGCCAGCAGCAATGGGACTACTAACACCGGGGAGCTGTTTTTT
NA TRBJ1-1 TRBD1 TRBV9 CASSKTGETEAFF TGTGCCAGCAGCAAGACAGGGGAGACTGAAGCTTTCTTT
NA TRBJ2-7 NA TRBV11-3 CASRPIATAYEQYF TGTGCCAGCCGACCTATTGCGACAGCCTACGAGCAGTACTTC
NA TRBJ1-6 NA TRBV7-9 CASSFGGNSPPHF TGTGCCAGCAGCTTCGGGGGGAATTCACCCCCCCACTTT
NA TRBJ1-1 NA TRBV5-5 CASSLDVGRAEAFF TGTGCCAGCAGCTTGGATGTCGGGAGGGCTGAAGCTTTCTTT
NA TRBJ2-3 TRBD2 TRBV6-5 CASNPSGGVTDTQYF TGTGCCAGCAACCCTAGCGGGGGGGTCACAGATACGCAGTATTTT
NA TRBJ2-1 NA TRBV6-1 CASSGGLGGYEQFF TGTGCCAGCAGTGGGGGCCTGGGGGGATATGAGCAGTTCTTC
NA TRBJ1-5 NA TRBV27 CASSLGRMNQPQHF TGTGCCAGCAGTTTGGGGCGTATGAATCAGCCCCAGCATTTT
NA TRBJ2-7 TRBD1 TRBV5-1 CASTRDRGSYEQYF TGCGCCAGCACCCGGGACAGGGGGTCCTACGAGCAGTACTTC
NA TRBJ2-3 TRBD2 TRBV7-8 CASSRSTSGGAADTQYF TGTGCCAGCAGCAGATCGACTAGCGGGGGGGCTGCAGATACGCAGTATTTT